This section outlines one T cell receptor beta chain sequence together with its context. The antigen is unknown. Sampling consisted of one heparinised blood draw per donor, averaging approximately 100 mL. A sort by CD45RO/CCR7/CD25/CD127/CD95/CD27 yielded CD4+ naive, central memory, regulatory and stem cell-like memory cells. The sample originates from a study of beta chain features in type 1 diabetes. cDNA synthesis used the whole RNA isolate, giving expressed TCRB sequences. Assay: immunoSEQ multiplex PCR; the TCRdb copy retains only in-frame clones and omits some. The repertoire holds 130,000 or so clones, with around 10% as singletons. Findings and caveats of the study: Across all four CD4+ subsets, people with type 1 diabetes showed modestly shorter TCRB CDR3s. PCR might pick shorter templates more often, in the same way for patients and controls. Fewer junction insertions and more nucleotide deletions appeared in type 1 diabetes patients.

The CDR3 spans 12 residues. Trimming left V 4 bases short and J 5 bases short, with 7 bases between. The V gene's germline CDR1 is SGHDT and CDR2 YYEEEE. The clonotype originates from a man aged 25-40 years with type 1 diabetes. The gene calls are TRBV5-6 and TRBJ2-1; D not certain. Input material: central memory CD4+ T cells from blood. This chain's CDR3 is CASSRAHNEQFF. The CDR3 DNA reads as TGTGCCAGCAGCCGCGCCCACAATGAGCAGTTCTTC.